This record covers a single TCR beta chain. What it recognizes is unknown. The data derive from a study of blood T cells in healthy people across ages. Study-wide points: Strong correlation existed between TCR beta diversity and naive T cell percentage. Total diversity from one million sequenced T cells was likely underestimated.

In germline, CDR1 is DFQATT, CDR2 SNEGSKA (reference sequence). The CDR3 is 16 residues long. Germline trimming cut 0 bases from V and 6 bases from J; bases unmatched to any gene: 7. Combining a sample-barcoded 5' primer with a J-beta primer mix, a second PCR ran for roughly 6 to 12 cycles. One entry per CDR3 protein results from TCRdb running MiXCR on the 5' RACE reads. In the table there are approximately 730,000 distinct CDR3 sequences, roughly 47% of which are singletons. This rearrangement joins TRBV20-1 to TRBJ2-2; 10 bases align to TRBD2. The TCR comes from a woman aged 60-70 years in good health. The sample was blood. In nucleotides, the CDR3 is TGCAGTGCTAGAGATATTCTAGCGGGAGATCCCGGGGAGCTGTTTTTT. This sequence encodes CSARDILAGDPGELFF.